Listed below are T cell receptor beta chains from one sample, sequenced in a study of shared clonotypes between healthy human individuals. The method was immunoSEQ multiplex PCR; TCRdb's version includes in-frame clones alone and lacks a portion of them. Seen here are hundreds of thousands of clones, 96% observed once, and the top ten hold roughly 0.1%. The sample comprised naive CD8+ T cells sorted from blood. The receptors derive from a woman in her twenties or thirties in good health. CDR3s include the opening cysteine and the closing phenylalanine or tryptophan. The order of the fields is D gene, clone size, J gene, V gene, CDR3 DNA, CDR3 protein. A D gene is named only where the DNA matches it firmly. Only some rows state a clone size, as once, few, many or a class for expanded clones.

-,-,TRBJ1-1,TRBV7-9,TGTGCCAGCAGCTTTAAGACCGGGGGGTTCTCTGAAGCTTTCTTT,CASSFKTGGFSEAFF
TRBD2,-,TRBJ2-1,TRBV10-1,TGCGCCAGCTCTGGACTAGCGGACCCCTCCGGGGATGAGCAGTTCTTC,CASSGLADPSGDEQFF
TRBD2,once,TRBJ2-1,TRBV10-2,TGCGCCAGCAGTGAGGGCCCGGGAGGGCCAGCCAATGAGCAGTTCTTC,CASSEGPGGPANEQFF
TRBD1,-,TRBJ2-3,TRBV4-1,TGCGCCAGCAGCCAGGGACAGGGATACACAGATACGCAGTATTTT,CASSQGQGYTDTQYF
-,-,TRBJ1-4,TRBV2,TGTGCCAGCACCGGGGCTATTAATGAAAAACTGTTTTTT,CASTGAINEKLFF
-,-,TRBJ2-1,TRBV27,TGTGCCAGCGCCCTGGCTCCCGTCTACAATGAGCAGTTCTTC,CASALAPVYNEQFF
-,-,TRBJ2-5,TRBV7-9,TGTGCCAGCAGCTTTAGCGTCAGGCCCAGATCAGAGACCCAGTACTTC,CASSFSVRPRSETQYF
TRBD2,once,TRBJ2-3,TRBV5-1,TGCGCCAGCAGCTTGGGGGGACTAGGGTTGGCAGATACGCAGTATTTT,CASSLGGLGLADTQYF
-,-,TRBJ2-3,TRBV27,TGTGCCAGCAGCACAGGCGCAGATACGCAGTATTTT,CASSTGADTQYF
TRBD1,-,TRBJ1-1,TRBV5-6,TGTGCCAGCAGCTTGGAGGGGGCCACTGAAGCTTTCTTT,CASSLEGATEAFF
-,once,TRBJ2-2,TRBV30,TGTGCCTGGAGTTCAGGGGTAAAGGCCGGGGAGCTGTTTTTT,CAWSSGVKAGELFF
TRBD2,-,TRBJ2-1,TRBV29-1,TGCAGCGCCTGGACTAGCGGGAGGACGAGGTACAATGAGCAGTTCTTC,CSAWTSGRTRYNEQFF
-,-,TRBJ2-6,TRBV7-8,TGTGCCAGCAGCTTAGACTTCTCTGGGGCCAACGTCCTGACTTTC,CASSLDFSGANVLTF
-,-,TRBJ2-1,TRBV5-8,TGTGCCAGCAGCTTTAGGGGCTACAATGAGCAGTTCTTC,CASSFRGYNEQFF
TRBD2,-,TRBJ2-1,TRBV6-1,TGTGCCAGCACCTCGGGACTAGCGGGAGTTCAGCAGTTCTTC,CASTSGLAGVQQFF
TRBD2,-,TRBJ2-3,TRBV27,TGTGCCAGCAGTTTTTCAGCGGGAGGGCAAGATACGCAGTATTTT,CASSFSAGGQDTQYF
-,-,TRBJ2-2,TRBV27,TGTGCCAGCAGTTTATTGACCGGGGAGCTGTTTTTT,CASSLLTGELFF
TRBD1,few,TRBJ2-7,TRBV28,TGTGCCAGCACCCAGACCCGGGACAGGGTCTACGAGCAGTACTTC,CASTQTRDRVYEQYF
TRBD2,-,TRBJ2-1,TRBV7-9,TGTGCCAGCAGCACCCCTGTACTAGCGGGAGTGGCTAATGAGCAGTTCTTC,CASSTPVLAGVANEQFF
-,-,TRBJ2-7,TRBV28,TGTGCCAGCAGTTTACAGCAATCCTACGAGCAGTACTTC,CASSLQQSYEQYF
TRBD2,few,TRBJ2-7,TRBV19,TGTGCCACCTACCCGGGACTAGCGGGAGCTAACGAGCAGTACTTC,CATYPGLAGANEQYF
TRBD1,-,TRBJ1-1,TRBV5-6,TGTGCCAGCAGCGGGACAGCCGACGGGAACACTGAAGCTTTCTTT,CASSGTADGNTEAFF
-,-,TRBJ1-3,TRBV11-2,TGTGCCAGCAGCTTCGATCCGGACAGTAAACCTTTCACCATATATTTT,CASSFDPDSKPFTIYF
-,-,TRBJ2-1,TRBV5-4,TGTGCCAGCAGCTCATTTCTAGGTTCCGATGAGCAGTTCTTC,CASSSFLGSDEQFF
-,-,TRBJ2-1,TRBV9,TGTGCCAGCAGCGTACACCCACAGGGTCATGAGCAGTTCTTC,CASSVHPQGHEQFF
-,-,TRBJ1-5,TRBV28,TGTGCCAGCACTAGGGGGGGCAATCAGCCCCAGCATTTT,CASTRGGNQPQHF
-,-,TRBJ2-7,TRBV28,TGTGCCAGCAGTGGGTTTAGCGGCCTCTCCCCCTACGAGCAGTACTTC,CASSGFSGLSPYEQYF
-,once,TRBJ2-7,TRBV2,TGTGCCACCGACCGAGGGACCTACGAGCAGTACTTC,CATDRGTYEQYF
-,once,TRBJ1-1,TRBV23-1,TGCGCCAGCAGTCAATGGGAGCGGGTGAACACTGAAGCTTTCTTT,CASSQWERVNTEAFF
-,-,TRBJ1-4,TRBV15,TGTGCCACCAGCAGAGGGAAGATTAATGAAAAACTGTTTTTT,CATSRGKINEKLFF
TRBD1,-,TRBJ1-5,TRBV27,TGTGCCAGCAGTTCTCGAATGGGACAGGGGGCGAATGGACCCCAGCATTTT,CASSSRMGQGANGPQHF
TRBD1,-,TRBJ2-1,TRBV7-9,TGTGCCAGCAGCAGGCAGGGGGATGAGCAGTTCTTC,CASSRQGDEQFF
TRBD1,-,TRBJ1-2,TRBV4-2,TGTGCCAGCAGCCAAGAAACAGGGGGCTTTTATGGCTACACCTTC,CASSQETGGFYGYTF
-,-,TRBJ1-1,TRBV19,TGTGCCAGTAGTATAGTGCGGGGGACTGAAGCTTTCTTT,CASSIVRGTEAFF
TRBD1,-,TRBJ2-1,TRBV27,TGTGCCAGCAGTTTTGGGACAGGGACTGCCTACAATGAGCAGTTCTTC,CASSFGTGTAYNEQFF
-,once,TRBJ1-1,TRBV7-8,TGTGCCAGCAGCCCCCCAGGTCTGGGGTACACTGAAGCTTTCTTT,CASSPPGLGYTEAFF
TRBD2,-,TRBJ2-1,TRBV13,TGTGCCAGCAGCTCCTCAAGCGGGAGCTCCTACAATGAGCAGTTCTTC,CASSSSSGSSYNEQFF
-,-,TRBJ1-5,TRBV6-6,TGTGCCAGCAGTTCTGGGACTGAAATCAATCAGCCCCAGCATTTT,CASSSGTEINQPQHF
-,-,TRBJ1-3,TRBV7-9,TGTGCCAGCTGGGGTGGTGGAAACACCATATATTTT,CASWGGGNTIYF
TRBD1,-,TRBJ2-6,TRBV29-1,TGCAGCGTTGAACTCCTCGACAGGGGAGTCTCTGGGGCCAACGTCCTGACTTTC,CSVELLDRGVSGANVLTF
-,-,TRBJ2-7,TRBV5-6,TGTGCCAGCAGCTTGGAGCAGGGACGAGGCAGCGAGCAGTACTTC,CASSLEQGRGSEQYF
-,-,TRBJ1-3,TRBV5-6,TGTGCCATCCACTGCCCTTGGGTCTCTGGAAACACCATATATTTT,CAIHCPWVSGNTIYF
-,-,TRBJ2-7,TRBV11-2,TGTGCCAGCAGCTTAGTCCCCAATTACGAGCAGTACTTC,CASSLVPNYEQYF
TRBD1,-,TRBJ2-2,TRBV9,TGTGCCAGCAGCGTAGGGGGACAGGCTAACACCGGGGAGCTGTTTTTT,CASSVGGQANTGELFF
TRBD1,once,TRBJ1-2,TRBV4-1,TGCGCCAGCAGCCAAGACAGGGGGGACTATGGCTACACCTTC,CASSQDRGDYGYTF
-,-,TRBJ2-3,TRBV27,TGTGCCAGCAGTCCTATAGCGTATACTAGCACAGATACGCAGTATTTT,CASSPIAYTSTDTQYF
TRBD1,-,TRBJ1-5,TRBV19,TGTGCCAGTAGCAGCAACAGGGGAGGGCCCAATCAGCCCCAGCATTTT,CASSSNRGGPNQPQHF
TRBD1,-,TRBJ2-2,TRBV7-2,TGTGCCAGCACCCTCAGGGGTAGGACAGGCGGGGAGCTGTTTTTT,CASTLRGRTGGELFF
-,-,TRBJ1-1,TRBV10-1,TGCGCCAGCAGTGACAGTCTGAACACTGAAGCTTTCTTT,CASSDSLNTEAFF